The 10 T cell receptor beta chains below come from one sample, sequenced in a study of T-cell reconstitution after alpha-beta-depleted transplantation in children. Preparation of the TCRbeta library involved a method that used unique molecular identifiers. TCRdb used MiXCR to reprocess the PCR reads, holding one entry per CDR3 protein. The sample holds approximately 500,000 distinct CDR3 sequences, roughly a tenth seen once. Sequences were derived from PBMCs, sampled before TCRalphabeta/CD19-depleted stem cell transplant. Every receptor here comes from a child aged 2 to 15 with inherited bone marrow failure, due to receive a stem cell transplant.

The table lists this clonotype with a few counts. The rearrangement links TRBV20-1 to TRBJ2-7; possibly TRBD1 or TRBD2 for D (5 bases each). The CDR3 is made up of 15 amino acids. The germline CDR1 and CDR2 sequences are DFQATT and SNEGSKA (reference sequence). The ends were cut back, 0 bases at V and 2 bases at J, with 14 bases in the middle. The CDR3: CSAREVGTVPYEQYF. The CDR3 bases are TGCAGTGCTAGAGAAGTAGGGACGGTTCCCTACGAGCAGTACTTC.

This clonotype was counted many times. The rearrangement joins TRBV24-1 to TRBJ1-1; TRBD1 aligns across 9 bases. Unmatched junction bases numbered 7, after V lost 7 bases and J lost 5 bases. Looked up from germline, CDR1 is KGHDR and CDR2 is SFDVKD. The CDR3 loop spans 14 amino acids. CDR3 region: CATRPTGGHTEAFF. The CDR3 nucleotides are TGTGCCACCAGGCCTACAGGGGGCCATACTGAAGCTTTCTTT.

At least ten counts were recorded for this clonotype. The chain joins TRBV24-1 to TRBJ2-1; D uncertain. V dropped 1 base and J dropped 5 bases, with 17 bases sitting between them. Germline V lookup: CDR1 KGHDR, CDR2 SFDVKD. The CDR3 runs 17 residues. The DNA of the CDR3 is TGTGCCACCAGTGATTTAGGGATCTACGGTCAGGACAATGAGCAGTTCTTC. This codes for CATSDLGIYGQDNEQFF.

The chain joins TRBV20-1 to TRBJ2-7; the D is unclear. The germline V gene has CDR1 DFQATT and CDR2 SNEGSKA (reference sequence). The CDR3 spans 14 residues. Deletions cut 0 bases from V and 0 bases from J, with 9 bases between. The CDR3 nucleotides are TGCAGTGCTAGAGAGCGGCAGCTCTCCTACGAGCAGTACTTC. It translates to CSARERQLSYEQYF.

In this sample, this clonotype turned up a few times. The rearrangement uses TRBV19 and TRBJ2-1; 13 bases fit TRBD2. Looked up from germline, CDR1 is LNHDA and CDR2 is SQIVND (reference sequence). The CDR3 length is 17 residues. After removal of 4 bases from V and 2 bases from J, the junction contained 5 bases not matched to a gene. CDR3 protein: CASSRRTSGSPYNEQFF. The CDR3 DNA reads as TGTGCCAGTAGTAGACGGACTAGCGGGAGTCCCTACAATGAGCAGTTCTTC.

There are many counts of this clonotype. The V call is TRBV4-1, the J call TRBJ2-1, with TRBD2 as a possible D gene (5 bases). Trimming removed 6 bases at V and 0 bases at J, with 9 bases between. The CDR3 totals 14 residues. Germline V gives CDR1 MGHRA, CDR2 YSYEKL. The CDR3 region is CASRLTSSYNEQFF. The CDR3 DNA reads TGCGCCAGCAGGCTTACTAGCTCCTACAATGAGCAGTTCTTC.

This clonotype was detected only a few times. The chain employs TRBV11-2 and TRBJ1-2; 7 bases map to TRBD1. The V gene end was trimmed by 0 bases and the J gene end by 6 bases; junction bases not matched to a gene: 7. In germline, CDR1 is SGHAT, CDR2 FQNNGV. The CDR3 has 15 residues. DNA of the CDR3: TGTGCCAGCAGCTTAGATTGGGACAGCTACAATGGCTACACCTTC. It encodes CASSLDWDSYNGYTF.

V usage is TRBV28 and J usage is TRBJ2-1; the match to TRBD2 covers 8 bases. The CDR3 runs to 17 residues. Germline V CDR1 and CDR2: MDHEN, SYDVKM. J lost 4 bases, V lost 3 bases, and 11 bases had no gene match. CDR3 DNA: TGTGCCAGCAGTTTTCCCCCGCGGGCGGGAGGTTACAATGAGCAGTTCTTC. Amino acids: CASSFPPRAGGYNEQFF.

The V and J genes are TRBV7-9 and TRBJ1-1; 8 bases map to TRBD1. Trimming took 5 bases from V and 5 from J; bases not matched to a gene: 7. This CDR3 spans 14 amino acids. CDR1 SEHNR and CDR2 FQNEAQ come from the germline V gene (reference sequence). The CDR3 here is CASSRGTGGTEAFF. The CDR3 nucleotides read TGTGCCAGCAGCCGGGGGACAGGCGGAACTGAAGCTTTCTTT. Combining the CDR3 with reference TRBV7-9 and TRBJ1-1 gives the whole variable domain DTGVSQNPRHKITKRGQNVTFRCDPISEHNRLYWYRQTLGQGPEFLTYFQNEAQLEKSRLLSDRFSAERPKGSFSTLEIQRTEQGDSAMYLCASSRGTGGTEAFFGQGTRLTVV.

The chain links TRBV4-3 to TRBJ2-1, with 8 bases matching TRBD2. The CDR3 covers 17 residues. The trim removed 0 bases at V and 2 bases at J, leaving 6 bases unmatched. Germline CDR1 and CDR2: LGHNA and YSLEER. In DNA, the CDR3 is TGCGCCAGCAGCCAAGATCCGGCTAGCGGGCCCTACAATGAGCAGTTCTTC. Protein sequence: CASSQDPASGPYNEQFF.